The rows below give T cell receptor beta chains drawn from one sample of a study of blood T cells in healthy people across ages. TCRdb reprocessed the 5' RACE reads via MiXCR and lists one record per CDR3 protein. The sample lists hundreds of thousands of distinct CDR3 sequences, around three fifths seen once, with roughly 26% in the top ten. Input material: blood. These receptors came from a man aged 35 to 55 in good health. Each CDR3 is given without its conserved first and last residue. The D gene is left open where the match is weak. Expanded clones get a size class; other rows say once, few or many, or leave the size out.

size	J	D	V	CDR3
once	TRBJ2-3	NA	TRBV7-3	ACSWDGDSSTDTQY
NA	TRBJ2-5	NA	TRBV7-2	ASSVGPGNEQY
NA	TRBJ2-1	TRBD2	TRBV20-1	SARDLLGLADSSYNEQF
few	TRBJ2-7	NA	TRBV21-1	ASSKALGQGTFSYEQY
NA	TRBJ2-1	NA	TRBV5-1	ASSFFPGAGGNEQF
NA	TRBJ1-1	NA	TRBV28	ASSLLRRNTEAF
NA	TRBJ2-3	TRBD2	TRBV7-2	AGSSVGGSVDTQY
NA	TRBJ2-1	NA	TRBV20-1	SARPAGGRGSIGNEQF
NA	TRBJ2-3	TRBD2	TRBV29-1	SVGVAGLFVPSTDTQY
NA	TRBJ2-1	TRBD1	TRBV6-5	ATQPGQGFSVQF
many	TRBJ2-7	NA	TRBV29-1	SVVGPSYEQY
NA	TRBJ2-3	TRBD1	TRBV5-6	ASSRLPGQGDTQY
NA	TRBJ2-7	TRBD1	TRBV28	ASQGKGRGLYEQY
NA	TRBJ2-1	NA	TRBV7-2	ASSLAFSSEQF
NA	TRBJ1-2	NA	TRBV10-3	AIGDRDIGGYT
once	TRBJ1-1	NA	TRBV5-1	ASSLIIGTEAF
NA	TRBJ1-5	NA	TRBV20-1	SARRRLDGAQPQH
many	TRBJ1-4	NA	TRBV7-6	ASGLGPATNEKLF
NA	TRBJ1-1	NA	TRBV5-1	ASSSGSGQNTEAF
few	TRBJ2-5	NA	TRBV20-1	SARRTGTETQY
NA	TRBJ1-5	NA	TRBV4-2	ASSQDPGISNQPQH
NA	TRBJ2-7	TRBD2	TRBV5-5	ASRGTSGSTYEQY
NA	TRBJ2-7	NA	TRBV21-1	ASSKSGLTSGGASREQY
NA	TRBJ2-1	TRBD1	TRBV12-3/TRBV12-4	ASRRDRGNEQF
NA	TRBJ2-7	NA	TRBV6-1	ASSLSNEQY
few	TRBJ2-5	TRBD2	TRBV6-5	ASRTGGDQETQY
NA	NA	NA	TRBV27	ASSYNNDGYEQY
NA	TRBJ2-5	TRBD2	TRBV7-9	ASSLAGAGGSRETQY
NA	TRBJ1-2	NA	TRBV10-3	AISDPAGTSTYGYT
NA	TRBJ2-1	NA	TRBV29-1	SVDNWRANEQF
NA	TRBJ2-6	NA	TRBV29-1	SVFSPPPGANVLT
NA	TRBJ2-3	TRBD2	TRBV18	ASSPLELAGASTDTQY
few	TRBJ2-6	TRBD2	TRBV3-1	ASSQDLGLGRSGANVLT
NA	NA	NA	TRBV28	ASNQGTEQY
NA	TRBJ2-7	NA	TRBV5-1	ASSLRGLNYEQY
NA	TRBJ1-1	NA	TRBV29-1	SVGVPRSTEAF
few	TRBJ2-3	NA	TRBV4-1	ASSPPAGTMNTQY
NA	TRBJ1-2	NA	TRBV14	ASSPTWDTENYGYT
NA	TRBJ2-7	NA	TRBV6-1	ASSEIGKSYEQY
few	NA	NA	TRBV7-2	ATETGETQY
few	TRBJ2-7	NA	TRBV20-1	SGRPGTHEQY
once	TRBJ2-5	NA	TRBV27	ASSPLREETQY
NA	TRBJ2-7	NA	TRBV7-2	ASSQGGMATGPYEQY
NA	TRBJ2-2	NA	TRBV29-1	SVDAGTGELF
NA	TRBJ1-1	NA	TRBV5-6	ASKVGRAPEAF
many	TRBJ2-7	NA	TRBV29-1	SVRDANLSEQY
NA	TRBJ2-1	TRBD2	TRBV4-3	ASSQGTSAMYNEQF
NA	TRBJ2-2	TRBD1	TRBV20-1	SARDEDRGDTGELF
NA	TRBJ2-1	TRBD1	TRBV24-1	ATSDHRTGGNEQF
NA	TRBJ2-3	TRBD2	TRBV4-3	ASSQDLMGLRGTQY
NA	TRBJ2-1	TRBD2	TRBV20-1	SARDISGGARSSYNEQF
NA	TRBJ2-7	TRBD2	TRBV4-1	ASSQAGGLYEQY
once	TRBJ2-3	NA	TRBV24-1	ATSDYRATDTQY